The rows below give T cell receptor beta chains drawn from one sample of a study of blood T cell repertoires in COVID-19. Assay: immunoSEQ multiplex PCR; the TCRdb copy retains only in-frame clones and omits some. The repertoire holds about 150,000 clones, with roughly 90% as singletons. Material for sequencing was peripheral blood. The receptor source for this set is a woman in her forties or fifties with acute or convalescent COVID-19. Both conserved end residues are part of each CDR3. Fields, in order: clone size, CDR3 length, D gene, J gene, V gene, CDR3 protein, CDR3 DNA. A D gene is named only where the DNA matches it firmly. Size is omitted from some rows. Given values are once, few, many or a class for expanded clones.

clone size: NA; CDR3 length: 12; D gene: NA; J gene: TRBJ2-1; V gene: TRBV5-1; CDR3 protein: CASSRTDNEQFF; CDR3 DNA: TGCGCCAGCAGCCGGACAGACAATGAGCAGTTCTTC
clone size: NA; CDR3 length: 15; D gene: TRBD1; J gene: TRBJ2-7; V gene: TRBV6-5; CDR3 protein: CASSYFGTGIYEQYF; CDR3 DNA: TGTGCCAGCAGTTATTTTGGGACAGGGATCTACGAGCAGTACTTC
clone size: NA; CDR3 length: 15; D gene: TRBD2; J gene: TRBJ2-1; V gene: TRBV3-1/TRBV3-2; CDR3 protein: CASSQDYLAGEEQFF; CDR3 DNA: TGTGCCAGCAGCCAAGATTACCTAGCGGGGGAAGAGCAGTTCTTC
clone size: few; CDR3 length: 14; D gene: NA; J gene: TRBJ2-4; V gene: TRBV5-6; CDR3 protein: CASSLWETKNIQYF; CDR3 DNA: TGTGCCAGCAGCTTGTGGGAGACCAAAAACATTCAGTACTTC
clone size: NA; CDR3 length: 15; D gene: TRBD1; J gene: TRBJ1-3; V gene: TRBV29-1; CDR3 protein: CSVAKQGASGNTIYF; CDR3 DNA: TGCAGCGTTGCGAAGCAGGGGGCATCTGGAAACACCATATATTTT
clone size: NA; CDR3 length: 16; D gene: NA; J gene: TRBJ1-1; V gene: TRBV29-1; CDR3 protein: CSVSQVGGVKNTEAFF; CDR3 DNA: TGCAGCGTTTCCCAGGTAGGGGGGGTGAAGAACACTGAAGCTTTCTTT
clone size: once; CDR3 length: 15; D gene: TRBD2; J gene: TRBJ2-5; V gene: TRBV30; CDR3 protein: CAWTSGIAGRETQYF; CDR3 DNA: TGTGCCTGGACTAGCGGGATAGCGGGAAGAGAGACCCAGTACTTC
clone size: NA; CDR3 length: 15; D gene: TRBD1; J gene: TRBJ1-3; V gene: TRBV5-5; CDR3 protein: CASSPGTGVGNTIYF; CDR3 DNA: TGTGCCAGCAGCCCGGGGACAGGGGTTGGAAACACCATATATTTT
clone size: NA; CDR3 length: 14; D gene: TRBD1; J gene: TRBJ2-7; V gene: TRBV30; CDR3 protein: CAWSLDRGSYEQYF; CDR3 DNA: TGTGCCTGGAGTTTGGACAGGGGATCCTACGAGCAGTACTTC
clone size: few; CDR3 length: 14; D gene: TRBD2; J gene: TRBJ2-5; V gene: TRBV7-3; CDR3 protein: CASSLNGRGETQYF; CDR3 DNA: TGTGCCAGCAGCTTAAATGGGAGGGGTGAGACCCAGTACTTC
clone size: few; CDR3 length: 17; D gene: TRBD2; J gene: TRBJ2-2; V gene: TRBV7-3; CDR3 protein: CASSALAGVTNTGELFF; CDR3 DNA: TGTGCCAGCAGCGCTCTAGCGGGGGTAACGAACACCGGGGAGCTGTTTTTT
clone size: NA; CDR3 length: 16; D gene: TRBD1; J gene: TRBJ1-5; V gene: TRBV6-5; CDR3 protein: CASSSTGGGSNQPQHF; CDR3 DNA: TGTGCCAGCAGTTCTACAGGGGGAGGTAGCAATCAGCCCCAGCATTTT
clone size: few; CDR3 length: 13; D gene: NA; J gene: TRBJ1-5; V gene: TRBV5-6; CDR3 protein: CASSLVPGKPQHF; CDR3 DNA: TGTGCCAGCAGCTTGGTACCAGGAAAGCCCCAGCATTTT
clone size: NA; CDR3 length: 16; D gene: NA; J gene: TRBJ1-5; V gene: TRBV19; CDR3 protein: CASSRQGLDGNQPQHF; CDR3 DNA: TGTGCCAGTAGTAGGCAGGGGTTGGATGGCAATCAGCCCCAGCATTTT
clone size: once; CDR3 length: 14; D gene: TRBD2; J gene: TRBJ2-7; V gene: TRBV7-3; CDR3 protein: CASSYLGGSYEQYF; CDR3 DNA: TGTGCCAGCAGCTACCTGGGAGGGAGCTACGAGCAGTACTTC
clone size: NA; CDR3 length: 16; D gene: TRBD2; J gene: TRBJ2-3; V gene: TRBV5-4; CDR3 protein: CASSFQAGGSTDTQYF; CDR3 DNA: TGTGCCAGCAGCTTCCAGGCGGGAGGGAGCACAGATACGCAGTATTTT
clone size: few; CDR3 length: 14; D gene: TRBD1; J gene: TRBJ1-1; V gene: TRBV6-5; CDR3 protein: CASSWDREVTEAFF; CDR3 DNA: TGTGCCAGCAGTTGGGACAGGGAGGTCACTGAAGCTTTCTTT
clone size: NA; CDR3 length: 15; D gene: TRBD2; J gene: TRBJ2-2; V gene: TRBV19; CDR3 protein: CASSILAGVTGELFF; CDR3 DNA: TGTGCCAGTAGTATCCTAGCGGGGGTCACCGGGGAGCTGTTTTTT
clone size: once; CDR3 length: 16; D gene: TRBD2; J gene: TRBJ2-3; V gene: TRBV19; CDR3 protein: CASSPGTSGITDTQYF; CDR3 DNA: TGTGCCAGTAGTCCCGGGACTAGCGGGATCACAGATACGCAGTATTTT
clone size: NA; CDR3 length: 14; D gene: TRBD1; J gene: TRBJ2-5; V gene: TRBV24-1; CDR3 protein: CATSDGTGVETQYF; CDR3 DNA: TGTGCCACCAGTGACGGGACAGGGGTTGAGACCCAGTACTTC
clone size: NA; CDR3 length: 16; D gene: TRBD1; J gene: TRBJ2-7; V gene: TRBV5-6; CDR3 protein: CASSRSEGQGPYEQYF; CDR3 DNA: TGTGCCAGCAGCCGGAGCGAGGGACAGGGGCCCTACGAGCAGTACTTC
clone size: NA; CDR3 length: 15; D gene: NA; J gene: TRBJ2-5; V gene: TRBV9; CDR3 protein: CASSVTPAEEETQYF; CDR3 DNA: TGTGCCAGCAGCGTTACCCCGGCGGAAGAAGAGACCCAGTACTTC
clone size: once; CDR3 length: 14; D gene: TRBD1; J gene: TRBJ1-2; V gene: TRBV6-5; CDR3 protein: CASSSGQGGYGYTF; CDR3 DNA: TGTGCCAGCAGTTCGGGACAGGGGGGCTATGGCTACACCTTC
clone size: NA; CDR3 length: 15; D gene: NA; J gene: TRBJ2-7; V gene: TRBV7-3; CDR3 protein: CASSPRSGSNFEQYF; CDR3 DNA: TGTGCCAGCAGCCCCAGATCCGGGAGTAATTTCGAGCAGTACTTC
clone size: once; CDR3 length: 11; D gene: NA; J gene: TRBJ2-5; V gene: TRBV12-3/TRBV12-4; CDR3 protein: CASSSRETQYF; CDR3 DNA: TGTGCCAGCAGTTCCCGGGAGACCCAGTACTTC
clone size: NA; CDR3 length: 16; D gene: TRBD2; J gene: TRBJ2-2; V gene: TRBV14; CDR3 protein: CASSPWGLGHTGELFF; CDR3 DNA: TGTGCCAGCAGCCCCTGGGGACTAGGTCACACCGGGGAGCTGTTTTTT
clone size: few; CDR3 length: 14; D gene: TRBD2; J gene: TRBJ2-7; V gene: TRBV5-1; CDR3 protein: CASSLYSGIHEQYF; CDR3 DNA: TGCGCCAGCAGCTTGTATAGCGGGATCCACGAGCAGTACTTC
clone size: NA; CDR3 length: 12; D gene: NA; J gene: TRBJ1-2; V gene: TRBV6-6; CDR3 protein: CASSYGGSGYTF; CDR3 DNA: TGTGCCAGCAGTTACGGAGGGTCTGGCTACACCTTC
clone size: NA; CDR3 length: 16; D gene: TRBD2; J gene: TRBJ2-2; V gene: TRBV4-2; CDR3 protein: CASSRRAGGNTGELFF; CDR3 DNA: TGTGCCAGCAGCCGACGGGCGGGAGGGAACACCGGGGAGCTGTTTTTT
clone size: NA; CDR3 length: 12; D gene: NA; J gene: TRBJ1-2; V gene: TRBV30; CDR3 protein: CAWSVGEDGYTF; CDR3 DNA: TGTGCCTGGAGTGTAGGGGAGGATGGCTACACCTTC
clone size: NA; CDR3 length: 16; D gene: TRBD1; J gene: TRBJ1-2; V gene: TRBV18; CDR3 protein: CASSPPSRDRSSGYTF; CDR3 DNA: TGTGCCAGCTCACCCCCATCCAGGGACAGATCCTCGGGCTACACCTTC
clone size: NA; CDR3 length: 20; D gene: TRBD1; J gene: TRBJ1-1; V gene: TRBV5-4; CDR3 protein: CASSWGDRGPFVRANTEAFF; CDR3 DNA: TGTGCCAGCAGCTGGGGGGACAGGGGGCCTTTTGTCCGGGCGAACACTGAAGCTTTCTTT
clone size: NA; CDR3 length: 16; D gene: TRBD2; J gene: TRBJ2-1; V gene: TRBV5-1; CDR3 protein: CASTLWREGPSNEQFF; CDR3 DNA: TGCGCCAGCACCTTGTGGCGGGAGGGCCCCTCCAATGAGCAGTTCTTC